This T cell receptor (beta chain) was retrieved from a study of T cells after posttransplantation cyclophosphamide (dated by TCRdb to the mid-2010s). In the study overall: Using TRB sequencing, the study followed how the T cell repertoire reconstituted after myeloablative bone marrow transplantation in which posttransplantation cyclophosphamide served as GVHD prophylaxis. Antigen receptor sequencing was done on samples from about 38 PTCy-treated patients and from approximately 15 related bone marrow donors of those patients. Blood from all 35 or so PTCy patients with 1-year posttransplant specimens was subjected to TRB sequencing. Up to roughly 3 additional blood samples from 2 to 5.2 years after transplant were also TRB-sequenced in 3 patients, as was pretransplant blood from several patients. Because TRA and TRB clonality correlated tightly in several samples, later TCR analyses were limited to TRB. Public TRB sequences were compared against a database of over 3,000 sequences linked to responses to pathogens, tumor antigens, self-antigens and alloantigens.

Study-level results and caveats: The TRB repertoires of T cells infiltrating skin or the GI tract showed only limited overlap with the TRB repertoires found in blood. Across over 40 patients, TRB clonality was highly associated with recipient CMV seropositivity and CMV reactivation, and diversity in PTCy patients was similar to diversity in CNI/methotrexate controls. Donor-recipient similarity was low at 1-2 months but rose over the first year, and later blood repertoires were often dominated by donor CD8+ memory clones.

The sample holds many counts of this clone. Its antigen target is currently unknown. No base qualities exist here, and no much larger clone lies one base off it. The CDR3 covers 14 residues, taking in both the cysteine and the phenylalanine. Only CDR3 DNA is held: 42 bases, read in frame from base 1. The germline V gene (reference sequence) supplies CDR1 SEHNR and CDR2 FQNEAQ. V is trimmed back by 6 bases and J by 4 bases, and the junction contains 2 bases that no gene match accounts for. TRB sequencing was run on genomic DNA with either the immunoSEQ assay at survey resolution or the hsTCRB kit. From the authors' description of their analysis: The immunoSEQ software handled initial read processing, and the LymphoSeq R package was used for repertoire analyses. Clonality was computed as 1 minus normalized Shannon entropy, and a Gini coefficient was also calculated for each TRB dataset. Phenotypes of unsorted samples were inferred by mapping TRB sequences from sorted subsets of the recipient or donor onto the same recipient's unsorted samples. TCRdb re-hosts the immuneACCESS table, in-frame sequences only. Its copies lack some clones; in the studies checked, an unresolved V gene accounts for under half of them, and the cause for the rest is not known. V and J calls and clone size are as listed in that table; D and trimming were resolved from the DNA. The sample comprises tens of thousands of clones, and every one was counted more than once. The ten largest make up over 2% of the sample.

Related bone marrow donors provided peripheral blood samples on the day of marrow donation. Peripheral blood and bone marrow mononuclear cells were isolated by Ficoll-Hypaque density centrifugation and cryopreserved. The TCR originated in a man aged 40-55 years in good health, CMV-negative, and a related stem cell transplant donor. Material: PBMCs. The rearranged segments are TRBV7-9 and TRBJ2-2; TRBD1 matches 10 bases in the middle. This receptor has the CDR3 CASRDRGFTGELFF. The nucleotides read TGTGCCAGCAGGGACAGGGGGTTCACCGGGGAGCTGTTTTTT.